The source of this TCR gamma chain is a study of Vδ1+ human thymocytes. The template was reverse-transcribed extracted RNA. CDR3 amplicons came from multiplex PCR with pooled V-gene forward and constant-region reverse primers. TCRdb made new clone calls on the multiplex PCR reads using CATT. Of about 36,000 gamma-chain clones in the sample, around 20% were seen once. This clone occurred a few times. Its antigen remains unidentified. Findings of the study overall: Thymic TRG and TRD repertoires appeared highly polyclonal, with Gaussian CDR3 length distributions.

V was clipped by 6 bases and J by 16 bases; unmatched bases: 9. CDR1 is GITISATS, CDR2 ISYDGTV, per germline (reference sequence). The CDR3 consists of 9 residues. The V and J genes are TRGV9 and TRGJ1 or TRGJ2. Input material: Vdelta1+ gamma-delta thymocytes from the thymus. Subset given: FACS-sorted CD3+ TCRalphabeta- TCRVdelta1+ TCRVdelta2- thymocytes. This TCR came from a girl less than two years old who had congenital heart surgery. The chain's CDR3 is CALWSVRLF. The CDR3 DNA follows: TGTGCCTTGTGGTCCGTGCGGCTCTTT.